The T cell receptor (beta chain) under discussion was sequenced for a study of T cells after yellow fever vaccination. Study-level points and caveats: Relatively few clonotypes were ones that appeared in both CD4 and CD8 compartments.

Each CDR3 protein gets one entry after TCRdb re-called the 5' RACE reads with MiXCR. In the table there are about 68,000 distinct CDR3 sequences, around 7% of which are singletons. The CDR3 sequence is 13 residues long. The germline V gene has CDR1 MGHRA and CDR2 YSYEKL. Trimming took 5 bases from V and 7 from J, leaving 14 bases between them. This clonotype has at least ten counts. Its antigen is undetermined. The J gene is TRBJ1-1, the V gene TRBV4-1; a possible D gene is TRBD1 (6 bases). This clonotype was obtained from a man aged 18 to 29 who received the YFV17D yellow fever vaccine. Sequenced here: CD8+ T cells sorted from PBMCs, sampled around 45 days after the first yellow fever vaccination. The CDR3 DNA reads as TGCGCCAGCAGCTACAATTGGGGGCGTGAAGCTTTCTTT. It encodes CASSYNWGREAFF.